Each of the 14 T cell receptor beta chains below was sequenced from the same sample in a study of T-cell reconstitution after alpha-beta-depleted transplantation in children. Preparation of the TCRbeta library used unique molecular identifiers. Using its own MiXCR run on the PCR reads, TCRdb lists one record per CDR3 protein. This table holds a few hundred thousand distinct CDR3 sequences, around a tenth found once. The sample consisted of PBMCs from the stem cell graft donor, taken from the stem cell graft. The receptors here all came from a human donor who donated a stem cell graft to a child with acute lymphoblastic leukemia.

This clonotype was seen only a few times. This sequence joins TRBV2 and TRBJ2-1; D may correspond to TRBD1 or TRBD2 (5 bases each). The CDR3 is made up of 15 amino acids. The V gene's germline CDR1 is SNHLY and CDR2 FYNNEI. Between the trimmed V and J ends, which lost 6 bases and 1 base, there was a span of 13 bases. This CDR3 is CASSGDRASYNEQFF. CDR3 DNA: TGTGCCAGCAGCGGGGACCGCGCTTCCTACAATGAGCAGTTCTTC.

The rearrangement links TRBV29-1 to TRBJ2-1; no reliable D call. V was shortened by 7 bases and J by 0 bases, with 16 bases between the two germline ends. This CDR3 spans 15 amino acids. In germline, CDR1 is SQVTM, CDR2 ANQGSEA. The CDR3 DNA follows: TGCAGCGCCGCCGCGGACGTGAGCTCCTACAATGAGCAGTTCTTC. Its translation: CSAAADVSSYNEQFF.

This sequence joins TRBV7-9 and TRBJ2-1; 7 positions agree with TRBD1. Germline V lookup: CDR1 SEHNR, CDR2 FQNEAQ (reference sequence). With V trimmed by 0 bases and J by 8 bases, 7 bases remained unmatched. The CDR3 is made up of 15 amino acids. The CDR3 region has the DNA TGTGCCAGCAGCTTAGCCCAGGGGGTGAGGGATGAGCAGTTCTTC. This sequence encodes CASSLAQGVRDEQFF.

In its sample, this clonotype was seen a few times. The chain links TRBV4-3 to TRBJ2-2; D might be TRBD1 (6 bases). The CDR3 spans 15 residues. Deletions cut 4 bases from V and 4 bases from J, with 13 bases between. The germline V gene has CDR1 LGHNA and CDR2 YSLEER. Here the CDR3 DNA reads TGCGCCAGCAGCCCAATTACAGGGCTCACCGGGGAGCTGTTTTTT. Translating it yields CASSPITGLTGELFF.

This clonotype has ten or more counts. CDR3 in amino acids: CASSIGSYNEQFF. The DNA of the CDR3 is TGTGCCAGCAGTATTGGCTCCTACAATGAGCAGTTCTTC. The genes are TRBV28 and TRBJ2-1; D gene unclear. The V gene's germline CDR1 is MDHEN and CDR2 SYDVKM. The CDR3 totals 13 residues. The V and J ends lost 5 bases and 0 bases respectively, with 5 bases between them.

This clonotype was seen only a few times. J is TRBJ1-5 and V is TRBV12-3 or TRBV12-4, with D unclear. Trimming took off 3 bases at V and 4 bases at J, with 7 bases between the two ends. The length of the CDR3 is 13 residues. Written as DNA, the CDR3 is TGTGCCAGCAGTTTTCGGAGGAATCAGCCCCAGCATTTT. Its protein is CASSFRRNQPQHF.

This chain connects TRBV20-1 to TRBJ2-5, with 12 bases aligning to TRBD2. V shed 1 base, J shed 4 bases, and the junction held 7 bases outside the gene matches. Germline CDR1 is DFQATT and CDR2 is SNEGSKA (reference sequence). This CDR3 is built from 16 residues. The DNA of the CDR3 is TGCAGTGCTAGAGTTGGGACTAGCGGGCTTCGAGAGACCCAGTACTTC. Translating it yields CSARVGTSGLRETQYF.

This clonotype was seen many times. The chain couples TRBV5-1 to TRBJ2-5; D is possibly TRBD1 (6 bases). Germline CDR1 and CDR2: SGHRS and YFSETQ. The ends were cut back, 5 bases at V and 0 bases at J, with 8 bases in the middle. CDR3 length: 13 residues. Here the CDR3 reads CASRGGDQETQYF. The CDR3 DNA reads TGCGCCAGCAGAGGGGGAGACCAAGAGACCCAGTACTTC.

The CDR3 loop is CSSSRQDGLGHTTDTQYF. The DNA of the CDR3 is TGCAGCTCTTCCCGCCAAGATGGACTAGGTCATACCACAGATACGCAGTATTTT. The chain joins TRBV29-1 to TRBJ2-3; 7 nucleotides line up with TRBD2. The CDR3 covers 18 residues. V lost 8 bases to trimming and J lost 2 bases; unmatched junction nucleotides: 22. CDR1 is SQVTM and CDR2 is ANQGSEA in the germline V gene.

The CDR3 coding sequence is TGTGCCAGCAATGAGAACTACGAGCAGTACTTC. This gives the protein CASNENYEQYF. The chain joins TRBV5-8 to TRBJ2-7; D uncertain. Trimming pared 6 bases from V and 3 bases from J, leaving 7 bases between. The CDR3 totals 11 residues. Germline CDR1 SGHTS, CDR2 YDEGEE.

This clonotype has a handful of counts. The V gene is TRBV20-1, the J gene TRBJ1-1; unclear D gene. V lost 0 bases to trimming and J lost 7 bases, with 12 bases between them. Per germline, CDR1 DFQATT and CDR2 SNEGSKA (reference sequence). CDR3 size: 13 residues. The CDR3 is CSARDFSGFEAFF. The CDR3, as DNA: TGCAGTGCTAGAGATTTTTCCGGTTTTGAAGCTTTCTTT.

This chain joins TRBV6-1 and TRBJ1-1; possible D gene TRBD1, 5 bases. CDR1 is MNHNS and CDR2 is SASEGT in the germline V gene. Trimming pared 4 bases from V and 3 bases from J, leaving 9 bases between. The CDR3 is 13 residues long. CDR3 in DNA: TGTGCCAGCAGTGTACGAGGGGACACTGAAGCTTTCTTT. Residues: CASSVRGDTEAFF.

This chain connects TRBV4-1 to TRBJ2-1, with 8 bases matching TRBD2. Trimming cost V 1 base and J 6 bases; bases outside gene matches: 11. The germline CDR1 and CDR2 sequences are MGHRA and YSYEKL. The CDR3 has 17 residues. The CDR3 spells CASSQVGLSGSPNEQFF. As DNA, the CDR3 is TGCGCCAGCAGCCAAGTTGGGCTAAGCGGGAGCCCCAATGAGCAGTTCTTC.

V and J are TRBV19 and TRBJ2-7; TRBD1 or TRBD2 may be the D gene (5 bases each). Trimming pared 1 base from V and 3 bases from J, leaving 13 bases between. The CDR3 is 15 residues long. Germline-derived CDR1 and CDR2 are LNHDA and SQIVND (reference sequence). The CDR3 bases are TGTGCCAGTAGTATAGGAGGGGACGGCCTCTACGAGCAGTACTTC. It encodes CASSIGGDGLYEQYF.